A single sample gave rise to the 18 T cell receptor beta chains below, sequenced in a study of CD8 T cells in ankylosing spondylitis. TCRdb processed the 5' RACE reads anew with MiXCR; each CDR3 protein has one entry. This table has approximately 25,000 distinct CDR3 sequences, roughly a sixth appearing once. Sequencing was done on a sample of blood. Source of these receptors: a male donor with ankylosing spondylitis or in good health (not recorded which).

This clonotype was detected a few times. This sequence joins TRBV7-3 and TRBJ2-5, with TRBD2 identical over 9 bases. The length of the CDR3 is 16 residues. Germline CDR1 SGHTA, CDR2 FQGTGA. Trimming took 5 bases from V and 2 from J; bases not matched to a gene: 9. CDR3 in amino acids: CASSKGAGGVQETQYF. CDR3 coding DNA: TGTGCCAGCAGCAAGGGAGCGGGGGGCGTACAAGAGACCCAGTACTTC.

V gene TRBV12-3 or TRBV12-4 combines with J gene TRBJ2-6; D uncertain. Trimming took off 5 bases at V and 0 bases at J, with 8 bases between the two ends. This CDR3 has 15 residues. The CDR3 loop is CASSSPSSGANVLTF. The CDR3 DNA sequence: TGTGCCAGCAGTAGTCCGTCCTCTGGGGCCAACGTCCTGACTTTC.

This chain joins TRBV7-6 and TRBJ2-1; D gene uncertain. CDR3 length: 13 amino acids. The ends were cut back, 5 bases at V and 0 bases at J, with 5 bases in the middle. From germline, CDR1 is SGHVS and CDR2 FNYEAQ. For the CDR3, the DNA is TGTGCCAGCAGCCCCGACTCCTACAATGAGCAGTTCTTC. Residues: CASSPDSYNEQFF.

The sample holds a few counts of this clonotype. The chain combines TRBV19 with TRBJ1-1; D gene unclear. Germline loops: CDR1 LNHDA, CDR2 SQIVND (reference sequence). The CDR3 sequence is 13 residues long. Trimming took off 6 bases at V and 1 base at J, with 9 bases between the two ends. The CDR3 region is CASRPFGNTEAFF. In nucleotides, the CDR3 is TGTGCCAGTAGACCGTTCGGGAACACTGAAGCTTTCTTT.

This clonotype was counted at least ten times. V gene TRBV6-1 combines with J gene TRBJ2-2; D remains unclear. V was clipped by 4 bases and J by 0 bases, with 6 bases between them. Per germline, CDR1 MNHNS and CDR2 SASEGT. This CDR3 contains 14 residues. The CDR3 is CASSVSPNTGELFF. The CDR3 region has the DNA TGTGCCAGCAGTGTAAGTCCGAACACCGGGGAGCTGTTTTTT.

This clonotype was observed many times. The chain links TRBV20-1 to TRBJ1-5; D is unclear. Trimming took off 1 base at V and 4 bases at J, with 8 bases between the two ends. The CDR3 has 13 residues. Germline V gene sequence: CDR1 DFQATT, CDR2 SNEGSKA (reference sequence). CDR3: CSARATPNQPQHF. The CDR3 DNA sequence: TGCAGTGCTAGAGCTACGCCAAATCAGCCCCAGCATTTT.

This clonotype was recorded many times. The chain has TRBV29-1 and TRBJ2-1; TRBD2 matches at 7 bases. The germline CDR1 and CDR2 sequences are SQVTM and ANQGSEA. This CDR3 comprises 14 residues. The junction had 6 bases not matched to a gene; V was cut back by 6 bases and J by 1 base. CDR3 region: CSVKLAESYNEQFF. The CDR3 DNA follows: TGCAGCGTGAAGCTAGCGGAGTCCTACAATGAGCAGTTCTTC.

J is TRBJ2-2 and V is TRBV4-2, with 7 bases lining up with TRBD1. The CDR3 runs to 18 residues. The V gene's germline CDR1 is LGHNA and CDR2 YNFKEQ. Unmatched junction bases numbered 18, after V lost 4 bases and J lost 7 bases. The CDR3 DNA follows: TGTGCCAGCAGCCGCTCAGTTGAGACAGGGTTTATAGGCGGGGAGCTGTTTTTT. Encoded protein: CASSRSVETGFIGGELFF.

CDR3 nucleotides: TGTGCCAGCAGTTTTGTCCGGGAGACCCAGTACTTC. It encodes CASSFVRETQYF. The genes are TRBV2 and TRBJ2-5; D gene uncertain. The germline V gene has CDR1 SNHLY and CDR2 FYNNEI. The germline V and J ends were trimmed by 5 bases and 5 bases, with 9 bases remaining between them. CDR3 size: 12 residues. The variable domain in full, completed from reference TRBV2 and TRBJ2-5, reads EPEVTQTPSHQVTQMGQEVILRCVPISNHLYFYWYRQILGQKVEFLVSFYNNEISEKSEIFDDQFSVERPDGSNFTLKIRSTKLEDSAMYFCASSFVRETQYFGPGTRLLVL.

V and J are TRBV5-1 and TRBJ2-3, with 14 bases fitting TRBD2. The CDR3 length is 17 residues. The germline V gene encodes CDR1 SGHRS and CDR2 YFSETQ. V lost 4 bases and J lost 1; bases outside the gene matches: 5. CDR3 in DNA: TGCGCCAGCAGCGTTGGGACTAGCGGGAGCCGCACAGATACGCAGTATTTT. Translated, it gives CASSVGTSGSRTDTQYF.

The sample holds a few counts of this clonotype. J is TRBJ1-5 and V is TRBV6-2 or TRBV6-3; D uncertain. From germline, CDR1 is MNHEY and CDR2 SVGEGT. Trimming left V 5 bases short and J 1 base short, with 12 bases between. The length of the CDR3 is 15 residues. The CDR3 spells CASSPLGSSNQPQHF. The DNA of the CDR3 is TGTGCCAGCAGTCCGCTGGGTTCGAGCAATCAGCCCCAGCATTTT.

This clonotype has a count of ten or more. The genes are TRBV20-1 and TRBJ1-4; D gene ambiguous. Germline V CDR1 and CDR2: DFQATT, SNEGSKA (reference sequence). Deletions cut 3 bases from V and 7 bases from J, with 9 bases between. This CDR3 region has 12 residues. In DNA, the CDR3 is TGCAGTGCTAGTCGGGCGGGTGAAAAACTGTTTTTT. This gives the protein CSASRAGEKLFF.

The chain uses TRBV7-9 and TRBJ2-3, with D possibly TRBD2 on 6 matching bases. CDR3 length equals 16 residues. Germline values: CDR1 SEHNR, CDR2 FQNEAQ (reference sequence). With 5 bases removed from V and 5 bases from J, the gap between germline ends came to 20 bases. This chain's CDR3 is CASSPRGGVSRDTQYF. The CDR3 nucleotides are TGTGCCAGCAGCCCGAGGGGAGGTGTTTCTCGAGATACGCAGTATTTT.

This clonotype showed up just a few times. J is TRBJ1-5 and V is TRBV20-1; D gene unclear. The CDR3 is 14 residues long. Trimming removed 0 bases from V and 5 bases from J, with 11 bases in between. The V gene's germline CDR1 is DFQATT and CDR2 SNEGSKA (reference sequence). The CDR3 is CSARDPWEHQPQHF. The CDR3, as DNA: TGCAGTGCTAGAGACCCCTGGGAGCATCAGCCCCAGCATTTT.

This clonotype was counted at least ten times. The V and J genes are TRBV12-3 or TRBV12-4 and TRBJ1-1, with D uncertain. V was pared by 1 base and J by 5 bases, with 17 bases between. The CDR3 consists of 16 residues. CDR3 nucleotide sequence: TGTGCCAGCAGTTTAGAAGCATGGGGAAGTGGGACTGAAGCTTTCTTT. It yields the protein CASSLEAWGSGTEAFF.

The chain combines TRBV20-1 with TRBJ1-1; tentative D call: TRBD1 (5 bases). V was trimmed by 5 bases and J by 3 bases, leaving 16 bases between them. This CDR3 is built from 14 residues. Germline V CDR1 and CDR2: DFQATT, SNEGSKA (reference sequence). The CDR3 protein is CSAHDLGPDTEAFF. CDR3 sequence (DNA): TGCAGTGCTCACGACCTGGGGCCGGACACTGAAGCTTTCTTT.

In this sample, this clonotype turned up many times. The J gene is TRBJ2-1, the V gene TRBV4-2; D possibly corresponds to TRBD2 (6 bases). The ends were cut back, 4 bases at V and 8 bases at J, with 21 bases in the middle. The length of the CDR3 is 16 residues. The germline V gene encodes CDR1 LGHNA and CDR2 YNFKEQ. CDR3 amino acids: CASSLNPGLASDEQFF. For the CDR3, the DNA is TGTGCCAGCAGCCTTAACCCGGGACTCGCGTCCGATGAGCAGTTCTTC.

At least ten counts were recorded for this clonotype. V gene TRBV7-2 combines with J gene TRBJ2-3; D remains ambiguous. This CDR3 is built from 14 residues. Trimming left V 4 bases short and J 6 bases short, with 14 bases between. Germline values: CDR1 SGHTA, CDR2 FQGNSA. DNA of the CDR3: TGTGCCAGCAGCTCCAGTCGTAGCTCCGATACGCAGTATTTT. It codes for CASSSSRSSDTQYF.